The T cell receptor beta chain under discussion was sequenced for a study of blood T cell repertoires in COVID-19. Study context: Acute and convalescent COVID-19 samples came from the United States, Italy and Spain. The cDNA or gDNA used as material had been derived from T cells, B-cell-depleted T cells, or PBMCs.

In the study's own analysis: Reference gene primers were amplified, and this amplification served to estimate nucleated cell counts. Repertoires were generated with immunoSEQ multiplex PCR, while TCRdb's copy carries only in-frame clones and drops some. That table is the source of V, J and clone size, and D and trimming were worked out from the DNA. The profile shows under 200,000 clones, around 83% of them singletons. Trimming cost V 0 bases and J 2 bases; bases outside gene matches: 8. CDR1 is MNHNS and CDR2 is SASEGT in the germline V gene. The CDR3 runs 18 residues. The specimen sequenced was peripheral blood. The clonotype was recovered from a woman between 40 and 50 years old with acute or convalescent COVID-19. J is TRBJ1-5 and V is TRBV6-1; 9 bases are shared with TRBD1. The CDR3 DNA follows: TGTGCCAGCAGTGAAGCGCCTGGGACAGGGAGAGGCAATCAGCCCCAGCATTTT. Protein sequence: CASSEAPGTGRGNQPQHF.